The subject of this entry is one TCR beta chain. Its antigen is unknown. V was shortened by 6 bases and J by 0 bases, with 12 bases between the two germline ends. Looked up from germline, CDR1 is LGHNA and CDR2 is YNFKEQ. This CDR3 is built from 15 residues. This sample was included in a study of cytomegalovirus exposure and HLA in healthy donors. Regarding the study as a whole: A later analysis reportedly found fewer N-insertions in an Asian-associated ancestry cluster than the roughly 670-donor mean.

Primers included in the PCR were 60 Vbeta and 13 Jbeta primers. Sequencing was performed with immunoSEQ multiplex PCR; in TCRdb, only in-frame clones are kept and a portion is missing. The sample shows approximately 120,000 clones, about 80% of them seen only once. The sequence came from a man aged 30-40 years in good health and CMV-seropositive. The sequencing sample was made of PBMCs. The V call is TRBV4-2, the J call TRBJ2-1; D ambiguous. The CDR3 bases are TGTGCCAGCAGTCACGGTTGGAGCTCCTACAATGAGCAGTTCTTC. Translation gives CASSHGWSSYNEQFF.